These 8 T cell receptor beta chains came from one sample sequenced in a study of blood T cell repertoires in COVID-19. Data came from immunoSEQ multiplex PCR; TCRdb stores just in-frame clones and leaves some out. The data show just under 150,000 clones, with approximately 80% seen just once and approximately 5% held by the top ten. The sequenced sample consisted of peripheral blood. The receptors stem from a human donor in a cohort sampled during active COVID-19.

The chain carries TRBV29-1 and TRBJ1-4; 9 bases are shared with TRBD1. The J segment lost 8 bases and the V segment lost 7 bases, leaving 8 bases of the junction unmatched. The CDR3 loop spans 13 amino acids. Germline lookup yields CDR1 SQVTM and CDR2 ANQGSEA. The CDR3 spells CSGTGQGREKLFF. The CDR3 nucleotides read TGCAGCGGGACGGGACAGGGACGCGAAAAACTGTTTTTT.

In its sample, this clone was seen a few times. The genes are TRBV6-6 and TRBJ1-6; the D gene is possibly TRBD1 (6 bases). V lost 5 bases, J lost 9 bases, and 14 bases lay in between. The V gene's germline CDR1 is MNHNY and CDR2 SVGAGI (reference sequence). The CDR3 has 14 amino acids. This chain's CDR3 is CASSTTGTASPLHF. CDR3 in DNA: TGTGCCAGCAGTACTACAGGGACCGCTTCACCCCTCCACTTT.

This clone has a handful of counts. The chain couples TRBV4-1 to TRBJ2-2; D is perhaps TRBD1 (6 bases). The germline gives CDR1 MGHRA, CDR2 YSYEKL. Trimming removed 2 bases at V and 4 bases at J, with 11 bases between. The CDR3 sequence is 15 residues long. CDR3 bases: TGCGCCAGCAGCCAACGAGGGGGAATCACCGGGGAGCTGTTTTTT. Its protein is CASSQRGGITGELFF.

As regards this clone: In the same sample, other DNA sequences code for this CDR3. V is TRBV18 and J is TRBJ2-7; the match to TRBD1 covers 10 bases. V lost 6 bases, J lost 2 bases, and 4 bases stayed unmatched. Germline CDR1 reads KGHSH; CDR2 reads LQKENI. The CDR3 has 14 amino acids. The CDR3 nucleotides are TGTGCCAGCTCCCCCGGGACAGGGGCCTACGAGCAGTACTTC. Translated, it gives CASSPGTGAYEQYF.

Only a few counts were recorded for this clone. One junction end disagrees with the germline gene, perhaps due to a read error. CDR3 coding DNA: TGTGCCAGCAGCTTAGACGCTGAGGCTTTCTTT. Amino acids: CASSLDAEAFF. The V gene is TRBV7-9, the J gene TRBJ1-1; no clear D gene. CDR1 and CDR2 (germline): SEHNR, FQNEAQ (reference sequence). The CDR3 consists of 11 residues.

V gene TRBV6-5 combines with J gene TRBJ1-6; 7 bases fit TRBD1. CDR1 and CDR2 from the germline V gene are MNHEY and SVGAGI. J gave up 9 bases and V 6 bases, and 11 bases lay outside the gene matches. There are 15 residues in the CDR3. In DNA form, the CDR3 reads TGTGCCAGCAGGCCCTTTGGGACAGCCAGTTCACCCCTCCACTTT. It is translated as CASRPFGTASSPLHF.

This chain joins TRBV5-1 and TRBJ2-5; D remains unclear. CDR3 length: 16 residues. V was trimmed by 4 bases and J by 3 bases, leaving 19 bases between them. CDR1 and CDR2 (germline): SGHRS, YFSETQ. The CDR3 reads CASSPPTVGLKETQYF. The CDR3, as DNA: TGCGCCAGCAGCCCCCCGACCGTGGGCTTAAAAGAGACCCAGTACTTC. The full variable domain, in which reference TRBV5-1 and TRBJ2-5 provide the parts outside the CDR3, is KAGVTQTPRYLIKTRGQQVTLSCSPISGHRSVSWYQQTPGQGLQFLFEYFSETQRNKGNFPGRFSGRQFSNSRSEMNVSTLELGDSALYLCASSPPTVGLKETQYFGPGTRLLVL.

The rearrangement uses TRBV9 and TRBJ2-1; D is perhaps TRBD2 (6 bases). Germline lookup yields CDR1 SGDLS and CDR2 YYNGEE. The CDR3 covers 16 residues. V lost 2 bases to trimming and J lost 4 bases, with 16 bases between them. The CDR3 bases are TGTGCCAGCAGCGTCGGTGGGGCGGGGAGGTACAATGAGCAGTTCTTC. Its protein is CASSVGGAGRYNEQFF.